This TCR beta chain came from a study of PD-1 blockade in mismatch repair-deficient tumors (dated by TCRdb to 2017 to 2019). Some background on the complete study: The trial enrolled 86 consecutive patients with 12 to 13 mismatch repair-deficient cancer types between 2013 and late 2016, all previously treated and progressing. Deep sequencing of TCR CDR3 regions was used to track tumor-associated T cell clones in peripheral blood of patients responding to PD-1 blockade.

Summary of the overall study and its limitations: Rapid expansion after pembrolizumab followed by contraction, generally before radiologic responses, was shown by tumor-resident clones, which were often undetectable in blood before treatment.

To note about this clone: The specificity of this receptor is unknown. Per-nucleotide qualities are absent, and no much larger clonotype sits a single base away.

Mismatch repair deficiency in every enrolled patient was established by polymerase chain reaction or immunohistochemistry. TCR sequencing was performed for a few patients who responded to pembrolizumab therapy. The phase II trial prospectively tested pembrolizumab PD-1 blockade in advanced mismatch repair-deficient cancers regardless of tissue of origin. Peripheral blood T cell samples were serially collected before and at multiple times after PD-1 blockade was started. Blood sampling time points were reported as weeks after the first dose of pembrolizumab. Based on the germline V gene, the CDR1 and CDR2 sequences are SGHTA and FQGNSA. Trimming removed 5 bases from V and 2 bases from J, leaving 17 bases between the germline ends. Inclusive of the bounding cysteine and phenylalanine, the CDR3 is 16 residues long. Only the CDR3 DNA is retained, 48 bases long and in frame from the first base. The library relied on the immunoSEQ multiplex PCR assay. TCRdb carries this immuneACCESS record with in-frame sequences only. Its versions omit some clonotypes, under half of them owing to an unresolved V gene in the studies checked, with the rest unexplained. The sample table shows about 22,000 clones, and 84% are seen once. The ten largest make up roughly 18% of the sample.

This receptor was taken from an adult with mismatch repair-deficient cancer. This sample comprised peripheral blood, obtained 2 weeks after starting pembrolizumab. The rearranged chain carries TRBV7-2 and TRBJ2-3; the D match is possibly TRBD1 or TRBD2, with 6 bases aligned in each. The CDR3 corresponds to CASSMGAGRLTDTQYF. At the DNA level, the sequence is TGTGCCAGCAGCATGGGGGCGGGACGCCTCACAGATACGCAGTATTTT.